This T cell receptor beta chain was sequenced during a study of technical replicates of blood from four donors. Repertoires were generated with immunoSEQ multiplex PCR, while TCRdb's copy carries only in-frame clones and drops some. The sample lists about 81,000 clones; 80% to 90% were seen once. The sequenced sample was PBMCs. This clonotype was obtained from a human donor in good health. Some clones in this sample may be carry-over from other donors' samples.

This CDR3 is CASSLAGDGEQYF. The CDR3 region has the DNA TGCGCCAGCAGCTTGGCAGGGGATGGCGAGCAGTACTTC. The chain uses TRBV5-1 and TRBJ2-7, with a possible D match to TRBD1 (6 bases). The ends were cut back, 0 bases at V and 6 bases at J, with 10 bases in the middle. The CDR3 length is 13 residues. Germline V gene lookup returns CDR1 SGHRS and CDR2 YFSETQ.